This entry lists 22 T cell receptor beta chains sequenced from one sample in a study of cytomegalovirus exposure and HLA in healthy donors. The primer mix had 60 Vbeta and 13 Jbeta primers. Assay used: immunoSEQ multiplex PCR; TCRdb lists only in-frame clones, some missing. The sample lists 130,000 or so clones, about 78% seen once, with 4.2% in the top ten. The sequenced material came from PBMCs. All receptors derive from a man in his forties or fifties in good health and CMV-seropositive.

The chain recombines TRBV11-2 with TRBJ1-3; D uncertain. This CDR3 is 17 amino acids long. Trimming removed 5 bases at V and 0 bases at J, with 17 bases between. The V gene's germline CDR1 is SGHAT and CDR2 FQNNGV. The CDR3 DNA sequence: TGTGCCAGCAGCCTAGGGTACCTACGGGGCTCTGGAAACACCATATATTTT. As protein: CASSLGYLRGSGNTIYF.

This clone was counted only a few times. V is TRBV10-2 and J is TRBJ1-1, with D tentatively TRBD1 (5 bases). The CDR3 consists of 13 residues. Between the trimmed V and J ends, which lost 8 bases and 1 base, there was a span of 11 bases. Germline V gene sequence: CDR1 WSHSY, CDR2 SAAADI. The CDR3 nucleotides are TGCGCCAGCCTGCAGCAGGGGAACACTGAAGCTTTCTTT. This translates into CASLQQGNTEAFF.

The gene calls are TRBV9 and TRBJ2-1, with 11 bases lining up with TRBD2. V lost 0 bases to trimming and J lost 5 bases; unmatched junction nucleotides: 4. Germline V CDR1 and CDR2: SGDLS, YYNGEE. The CDR3 consists of 16 residues. CDR3 in amino acids: CASSVEASGRNNEQFF. DNA of the CDR3: TGTGCCAGCAGCGTAGAGGCTAGCGGGAGGAACAATGAGCAGTTCTTC. Supplemented by reference TRBV9 and TRBJ2-1, the full variable domain reads DSGVTQTPKHLITATGQRVTLRCSPRSGDLSVYWYQQSLDQGLQFLIQYYNGEERAKGNILERFSAQQFPDLHSELNLSSLELGDSALYFCASSVEASGRNNEQFFGPGTRLTVL.

The chain employs TRBV10-3 and TRBJ2-5; possibly TRBD1 for D (5 bases). The DNA end lines up better with TRBJ2-7; the J call may be wrong. The CDR3 has 12 amino acids. Per germline, CDR1 ENHRY and CDR2 SYGVKD. CDR3 DNA sequence: TGTGCCATCAGAATAGGGGAAGACGAGCAGTACTTC. Translated, it gives CAIRIGEDEQYF.

The rearrangement links TRBV19 to TRBJ1-2; a weak D match, TRBD1 (5 bases). Germline V gives CDR1 LNHDA, CDR2 SQIVND (reference sequence). The CDR3 totals 14 residues. Deletions cut 3 bases from V and 7 bases from J, with 15 bases between. CDR3 DNA: TGTGCCAGTAGTATTTTCCAGGGTTCTCTTGGCTACACCTTC. It is translated as CASSIFQGSLGYTF.

This clone was seen only a few times. The chain uses TRBV5-8 and TRBJ2-5, with D possibly being TRBD2 (5 bases). Matching the DNA end better, TRBJ2-7 makes the J call doubtful. In germline, CDR1 is SGHTS, CDR2 YDEGEE. The CDR3 consists of 15 residues. The CDR3 DNA is TGTGCCAGCAGCTTGGGGGCGAGCGGTACCTACGAGCAGTACTTC. Residues: CASSLGASGTYEQYF.

The chain has TRBV10-1 and TRBJ1-2, with D hard to call. The CDR3 is 13 residues long. CDR1 is WNHNN and CDR2 is SYGVQD in the germline V gene (reference sequence). Between the trimmed V and J ends, which lost 3 bases and 3 bases, there was a span of 8 bases. The CDR3 loop is CASSENRDYGYTF. As DNA, the CDR3 is TGCGCCAGCAGTGAAAACAGAGACTATGGCTACACCTTC.

Concerning this clone: Given the absence of the conserved phenylalanine or tryptophan at the CDR3 end, a read error is likely. Because the CDR3's place on the DNA is in doubt, the DNA is left out and the CDR3 is given as listed by TCRdb. The V gene is TRBV21-1, the J gene TRBJ1-1; the table's D gene call, TRBD1, was not cross checked with the DNA. TRBV21-1 has pseudogene status. The CDR3 is 15 amino acids in total, end residues counted. The CDR3 here is CASSKAGQGNTEAFL.

The V gene is TRBV27, the J gene TRBJ1-1, with D hard to call. The CDR3 sequence is 14 residues long. Trimming pared 9 bases from V and 7 bases from J, leaving 21 bases between. Per the germline V gene, CDR1 is MNHEY and CDR2 is SMNVEV (reference sequence). The CDR3 here is CASAPRRSTGEAFF. The CDR3 bases are TGTGCCAGTGCCCCACGACGGTCTACGGGTGAAGCTTTCTTT.

The chain joins TRBV6-6 to TRBJ1-1, with 7 bases that match TRBD1. The CDR3 is 13 amino acids. Trimming at V came to 7 bases and at J to 5 bases, leaving 7 bases not matched to a gene. Per germline, CDR1 MNHNY and CDR2 SVGAGI (reference sequence). CDR3 amino acids: CASNRQGSTEAFF. The CDR3 DNA is TGTGCCAGCAACCGACAGGGCAGTACTGAAGCTTTCTTT.

J is TRBJ1-6 and V is TRBV7-9; TRBD1 agrees at 7 bases. V shed 1 base, J shed 9 bases, and the junction held 3 bases outside the gene matches. The CDR3 totals 14 residues. Germline-derived CDR1 and CDR2 are SEHNR and FQNEAQ (reference sequence). The CDR3 loop is CASSLGGDSSPLHF. The CDR3 DNA is TGTGCCAGCAGCTTAGGGGGGGACAGTTCACCCCTCCACTTT.

The V call is TRBV19, the J call TRBJ1-5; possible D gene TRBD1, 6 bases. The germline V gene has CDR1 LNHDA and CDR2 SQIVND (reference sequence). V lost 3 bases to trimming and J lost 4 bases, with 10 bases between them. The CDR3 totals 14 residues. In nucleotides, the CDR3 is TGTGCCAGTAGTATGAACAGGGAAAATCAGCCCCAGCATTTT. Amino acid sequence: CASSMNRENQPQHF.

This clone was counted once. This chain joins TRBV7-2 and TRBJ2-2; 11 bases match TRBD2. CDR1 SGHTA and CDR2 FQGNSA come from the germline V gene. V lost 5 bases, J lost 1 base, and 3 bases stayed unmatched. The CDR3 contains 16 residues. The CDR3 coding sequence is TGTGCCAGCAGCCGACTAGCGGGACTGAACACCGGGGAGCTGTTTTTT. This sequence encodes CASSRLAGLNTGELFF.

The chain has TRBV18 and TRBJ2-5; D is perhaps TRBD2 (7 bases). Deletions cut 3 bases from V and 4 bases from J, with 21 bases between. The CDR3 is 17 residues long. Looked up from germline, CDR1 is KGHSH and CDR2 is LQKENI. The CDR3 is CASSPRGGGSSAETQYF. The CDR3 nucleotides read TGTGCCAGCTCACCGAGAGGGGGGGGCTCGTCGGCAGAGACCCAGTACTTC.

This clone showed up just a few times. The V and J genes are TRBV6-6 and TRBJ1-1; 11 bases match TRBD1. Per germline, CDR1 MNHNY and CDR2 SVGAGI (reference sequence). This CDR3 comprises 15 residues. J lost 3 bases, V lost 2 bases, and 2 bases had no gene match. The CDR3 nucleotides read TGTGCCAGCAGTTACCCGGGACAGGGGGACACTGAAGCTTTCTTT. Protein: CASSYPGQGDTEAFF.

The chain combines TRBV5-5 with TRBJ1-5; a possible D gene is TRBD1 (6 bases). V was pared by 1 base and J by 6 bases, with 14 bases between. CDR3 length: 15 amino acids. The germline CDR1 and CDR2 sequences are SGHKS and YYEKEE (reference sequence). The CDR3 spells CASSLLVRTAQPQHF. The CDR3 coding sequence is TGTGCCAGCAGCTTGTTAGTCAGGACAGCTCAGCCCCAGCATTTT. Drawing the rest from reference TRBV5-5 and TRBJ1-5, the complete variable domain is DAGVTQSPTHLIKTRGQQVTLRCSPISGHKSVSWYQQVLGQGPQFIFQYYEKEERGRGNFPDRFSARQFPNYSSELNVNALLLGDSALYLCASSLLVRTAQPQHFGDGTRLSIL.

The chain combines TRBV18 with TRBJ2-7, with 8 nucleotides matching TRBD1. From germline, CDR1 is KGHSH and CDR2 LQKENI. The CDR3 runs to 13 residues. Losses at the gene ends were 2 bases for V and 6 bases for J; bases not matched to a gene: 3. Here the CDR3 DNA reads TGTGCCAGCTCACCAGGACAGGGTTCCGAGCAGTACTTC. Residues: CASSPGQGSEQYF. The complete variable domain, with remaining parts taken from reference TRBV18 and TRBJ2-7, reads NAGVMQNPRHLVRRRGQEARLRCSPMKGHSHVYWYRQLPEEGLKFMVYLQKENIIDESGMPKERFSAEFPKEGPSILRIQQVVRGDSAAYFCASSPGQGSEQYFGPGTRLTVT.

V usage is TRBV13 and J usage is TRBJ1-4; 9 bases are a match to TRBD1. The ends lost 5 bases at V and 13 bases at J; junction bases unmatched: 8. Germline CDR1 reads PRHDT; CDR2 reads FYEKMQ (reference sequence). The CDR3 loop spans 13 amino acids. The CDR3 is CASSVTQGAGLFF. CDR3 DNA: TGTGCCAGCAGCGTAACACAGGGGGCAGGACTGTTTTTT. Based on the CDR3 plus reference TRBV13 and TRBJ1-4, the full variable domain is AAGVIQSPRHLIKEKRETATLKCYPIPRHDTVYWYQQGPGQDPQFLISFYEKMQSDKGSIPDRFSAQQFSDYHSELNMSSLELGDSALYFCASSVTQGAGLFFGSGTQLSVL.

The chain has TRBV7-8 and TRBJ2-1, with 11 bases aligning to TRBD1. Germline V gene sequence: CDR1 SGHVS, CDR2 FQNEAQ. J was trimmed by 6 bases and V by 4 bases; bases with no gene match: 8. The CDR3 has 16 residues. CDR3 nucleotides: TGTGCCAGCAGCTCTCCACCGGGACAGGGGGTCAATGAGCAGTTCTTC. Translated, it gives CASSSPPGQGVNEQFF.

V is TRBV4-2 and J is TRBJ1-3, with 8 bases identical to TRBD1. V was clipped by 0 bases and J by 1 base; unmatched bases: 11. The germline CDR1 and CDR2 sequences are LGHNA and YNFKEQ. The CDR3 totals 19 residues. CDR3 residues: CASSQDSRAGGASGNTIYF. DNA for the CDR3: TGTGCCAGCAGCCAAGATTCAAGGGCAGGGGGCGCGTCTGGAAACACCATATATTTT.

V gene TRBV5-1 combines with J gene TRBJ2-1, with TRBD2 matching over 7 bases. V trimming: 5 bases; J trimming: 7 bases; junction bases outside the gene matches: 9. Germline values: CDR1 SGHRS, CDR2 YFSETQ. The CDR3 is made up of 14 amino acids. The DNA of the CDR3 is TGCGCCAGCAGTTCGACCCGGGGAGGGAATGAGCAGTTCTTC. Its protein is CASSSTRGGNEQFF.

The chain uses TRBV5-1 and TRBJ2-7; possible D gene TRBD2, 6 bases. V lost 6 bases and J lost 0, with 19 bases in between. The CDR3 sequence is 16 residues long. Per the germline V gene, CDR1 is SGHRS and CDR2 is YFSETQ. The CDR3 region has the DNA TGCGCCAGCAACCCGACGGGTTCCGGGAGCTCCTACGAGCAGTACTTC. Its protein product is CASNPTGSGSSYEQYF.